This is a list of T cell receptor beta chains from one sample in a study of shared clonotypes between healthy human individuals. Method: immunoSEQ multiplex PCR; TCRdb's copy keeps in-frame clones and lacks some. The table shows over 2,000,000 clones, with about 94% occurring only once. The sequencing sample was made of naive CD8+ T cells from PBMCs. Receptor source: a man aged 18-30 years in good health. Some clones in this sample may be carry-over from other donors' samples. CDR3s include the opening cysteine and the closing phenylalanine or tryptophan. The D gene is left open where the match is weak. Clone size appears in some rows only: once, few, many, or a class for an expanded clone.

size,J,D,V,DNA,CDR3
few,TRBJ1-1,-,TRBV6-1,TGTGCCAGCAGTGGTTGGACAGCGAACACTGAAGCTTTCTTT,CASSGWTANTEAFF
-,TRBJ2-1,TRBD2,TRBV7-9,TGTGCCAGCAGCTCCAGCACTAGCGGGAGTGGGGATGAGCAGTTCTTC,CASSSSTSGSGDEQFF
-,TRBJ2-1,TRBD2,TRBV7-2,TGTGCCAGCAGGGCTAGCGGGTGGCCCTACAATGAGCAGTTCTTC,CASRASGWPYNEQFF
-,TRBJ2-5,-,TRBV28,TGTGCCAGCAGTTTCACGGGGAGGAAAGGCCAAGAGACCCAGTACTTC,CASSFTGRKGQETQYF
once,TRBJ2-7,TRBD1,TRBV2,TGTGCCAGCAGTGAAGGTTGGGACAGAACCTACGAGCAGTACTTC,CASSEGWDRTYEQYF
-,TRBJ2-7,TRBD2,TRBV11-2,TGTGCCAGCAGCTTAGCCCGAGCGGGGTCCTCCTACGAGCAGTACTTC,CASSLARAGSSYEQYF
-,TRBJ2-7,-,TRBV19,TGTGCCAGTAGTATAGACTTCGAGGATACTTACGAGCAGTACTTC,CASSIDFEDTYEQYF
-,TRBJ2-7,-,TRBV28,TGTGCCAGCAGTTTACTTGCCCCCGCCCGGGAGCAGTACTTC,CASSLLAPAREQYF
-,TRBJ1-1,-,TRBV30,TGTGCCTGGGCCCCCCTGAGAGAGTGGGTGACTGAAGCTTTCTTT,CAWAPLREWVTEAFF
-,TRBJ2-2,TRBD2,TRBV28,TGTGCCAGCAGCCTCCTGATAGCGGGAGGGTCCGGGGAGCTGTTTTTT,CASSLLIAGGSGELFF
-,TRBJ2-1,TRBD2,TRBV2,TGTGCCAGCAGCGACGCGGGACTAGTATACAATGAGCAGTTCTTC,CASSDAGLVYNEQFF
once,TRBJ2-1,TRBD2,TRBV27,TGTGCCAGCAGTGCTCCTCTAGCGGCCCATGAGCAGTTCTTC,CASSAPLAAHEQFF
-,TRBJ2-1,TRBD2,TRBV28,TGTGCCAGCAGTTCTTCCAGGACTAGCGGGAGTTCCTACAATGAGCAGTTCTTC,CASSSSRTSGSSYNEQFF
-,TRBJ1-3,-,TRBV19,TGTGCCAGTAGTCTGGACGGGGTCTCGCTCGGAAACACCATATATTTT,CASSLDGVSLGNTIYF
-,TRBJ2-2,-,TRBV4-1,TGCGCCAGCAGCCAAGAACCCCCCATCGGCTCAGCCGGGGAGCTGTTTTTT,CASSQEPPIGSAGELFF
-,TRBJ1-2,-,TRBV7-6,TGTGCCAGCAGCTTAGGAGATAACTATGGCTACACCTTC,CASSLGDNYGYTF
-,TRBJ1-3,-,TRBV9,TGTGCCAGCAGCGTAGTCGGGGCAGGCAGGTGGAACACCATATATTTT,CASSVVGAGRWNTIYF
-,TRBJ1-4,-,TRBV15,TGTGCCACCAGCCGCATGGTTAATGAAAAACTGTTTTTT,CATSRMVNEKLFF
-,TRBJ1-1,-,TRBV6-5,TGTGCCAGCACCTACGGAGGGGGTGAAGCTTTCTTT,CASTYGGGEAFF
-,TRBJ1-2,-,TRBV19,TGTGCCAGTAGTATCCCGACAGGTTACTATGGCTACACCTTC,CASSIPTGYYGYTF
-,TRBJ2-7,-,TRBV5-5,TGTGCCAGCAGCTTGTATCAGTTCCCCCCGGGGGAGCAGTACTTC,CASSLYQFPPGEQYF
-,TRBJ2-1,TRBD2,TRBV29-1,TGCAGCGTTGTCGGGGTAGCGGGTGACCCGGGGGTGCTCTTC,CSVVGVAGDPGVLF
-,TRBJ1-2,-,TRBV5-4,TGTGCCAGCAGACTATTAGCGGAAGGGGACGGCTACACCTTC,CASRLLAEGDGYTF
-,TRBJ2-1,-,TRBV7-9,TGTGCCAGCAGCCCGGGCCGGGACACCTACAATGAGCAGTTCTTC,CASSPGRDTYNEQFF
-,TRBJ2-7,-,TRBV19,TGTGCCAGTAGTATATTCCAGGGGACCTACGAGCAGTACTTC,CASSIFQGTYEQYF
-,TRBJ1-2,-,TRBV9,TGTGCCAGCAGCGTAGAGGGGAGGTCAGGGGTGGGTAGCTATGGCTACACCTTC,CASSVEGRSGVGSYGYTF
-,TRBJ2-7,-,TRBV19,TGTGCCAGTAGTATCCGACTAAGGTACGAGCAGTACTTC,CASSIRLRYEQYF
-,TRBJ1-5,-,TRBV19,TGTGCCAGTAGTAGGGGTAGCAATCAGCCCCAGCATTTT,CASSRGSNQPQHF
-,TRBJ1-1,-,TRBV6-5,TGTGCCAGCAGTTACTCTCTAGATCTGGGGAACACTGAAGCTTTCTTT,CASSYSLDLGNTEAFF
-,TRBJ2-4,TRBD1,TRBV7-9,TGTGCCAGCAGCTCCGGAACAGGGGGCTTTTCTGGCATTCAGTACTTC,CASSSGTGGFSGIQYF
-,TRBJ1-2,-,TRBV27,TGTGCCAGCAGTCCCCCCGGCAGGGTGCATGGCTACACCTTC,CASSPPGRVHGYTF